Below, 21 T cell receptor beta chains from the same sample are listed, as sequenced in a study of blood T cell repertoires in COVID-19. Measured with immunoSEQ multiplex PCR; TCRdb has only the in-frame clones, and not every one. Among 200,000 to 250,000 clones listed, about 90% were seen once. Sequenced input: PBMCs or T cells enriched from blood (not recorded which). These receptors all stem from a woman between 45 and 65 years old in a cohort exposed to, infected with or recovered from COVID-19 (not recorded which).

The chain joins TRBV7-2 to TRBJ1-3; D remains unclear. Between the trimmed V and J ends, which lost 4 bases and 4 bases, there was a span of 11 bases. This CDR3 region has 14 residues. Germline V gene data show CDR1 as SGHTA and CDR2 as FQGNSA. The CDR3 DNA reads TGTGCCAGCAGCTCAAGGACTTTCGGAAACACCATATATTTT. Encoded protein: CASSSRTFGNTIYF.

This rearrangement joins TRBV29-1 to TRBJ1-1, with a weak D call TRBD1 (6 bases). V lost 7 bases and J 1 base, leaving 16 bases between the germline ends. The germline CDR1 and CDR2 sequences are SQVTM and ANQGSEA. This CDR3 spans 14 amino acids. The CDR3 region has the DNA TGCAGCGCCAACAGGGAGGGAGGGAACACTGAAGCTTTCTTT. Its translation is CSANREGGNTEAFF. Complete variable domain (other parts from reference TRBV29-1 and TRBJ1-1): SAVISQKPSRDICQRGTSLTIQCQVDSQVTMMFWYRQQPGQSLTLIATANQGSEATYESGFVIDKFPISRPNLTFSTLTVSNMSPEDSSIYLCSANREGGNTEAFFGQGTRLTVV.

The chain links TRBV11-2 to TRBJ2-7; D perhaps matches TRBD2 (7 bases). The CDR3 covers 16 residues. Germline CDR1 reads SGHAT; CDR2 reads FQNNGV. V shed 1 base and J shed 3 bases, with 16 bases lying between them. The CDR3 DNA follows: TGTGCCAGCAGCTTAGCTGCGGGGGCTCATATCTACGAGCAGTACTTC. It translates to CASSLAAGAHIYEQYF.

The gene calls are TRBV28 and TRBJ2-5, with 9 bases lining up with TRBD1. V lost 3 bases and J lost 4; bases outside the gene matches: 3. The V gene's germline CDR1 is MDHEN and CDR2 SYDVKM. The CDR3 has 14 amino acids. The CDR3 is CASSFGDRVETQYF. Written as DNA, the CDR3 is TGTGCCAGCAGTTTTGGGGACAGGGTAGAGACCCAGTACTTC. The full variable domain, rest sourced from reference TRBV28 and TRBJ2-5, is DVKVTQSSRYLVKRTGEKVFLECVQDMDHENMFWYRQDPGLGLRLIYFSYDVKMKEKGDIPEGYSVSREKKERFSLILESASTNQTSMYLCASSFGDRVETQYFGPGTRLLVL.

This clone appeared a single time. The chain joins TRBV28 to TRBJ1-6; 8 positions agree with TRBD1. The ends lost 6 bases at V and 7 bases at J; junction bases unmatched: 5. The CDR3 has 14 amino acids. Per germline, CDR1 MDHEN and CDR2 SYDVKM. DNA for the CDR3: TGTGCCAGCAGGGAGGACAGGGACAATTCACCCCTCCACTTT. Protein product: CASREDRDNSPLHF.

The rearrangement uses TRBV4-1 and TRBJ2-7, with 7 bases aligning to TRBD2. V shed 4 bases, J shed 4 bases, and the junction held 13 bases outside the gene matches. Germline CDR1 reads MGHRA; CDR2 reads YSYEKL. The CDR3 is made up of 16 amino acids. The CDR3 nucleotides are TGCGCCAGCAGCCTTCTGGGGGGGACTATTGAGTACGAGCAGTACTTC. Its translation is CASSLLGGTIEYEQYF.

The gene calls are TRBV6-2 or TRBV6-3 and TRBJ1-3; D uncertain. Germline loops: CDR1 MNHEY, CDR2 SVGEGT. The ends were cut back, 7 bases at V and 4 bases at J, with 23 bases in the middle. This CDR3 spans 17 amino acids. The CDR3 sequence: CASNPTGRKVYGNTIYF. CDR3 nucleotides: TGTGCCAGCAACCCCACGGGGAGAAAAGTTTACGGAAACACCATATATTTT.

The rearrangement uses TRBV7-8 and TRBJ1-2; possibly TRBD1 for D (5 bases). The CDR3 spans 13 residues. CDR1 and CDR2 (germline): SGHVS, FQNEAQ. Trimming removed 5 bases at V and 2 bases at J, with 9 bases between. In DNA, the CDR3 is TGTGCCAGCAGCAAAAGACAGAACTATGGCTACACCTTC. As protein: CASSKRQNYGYTF.

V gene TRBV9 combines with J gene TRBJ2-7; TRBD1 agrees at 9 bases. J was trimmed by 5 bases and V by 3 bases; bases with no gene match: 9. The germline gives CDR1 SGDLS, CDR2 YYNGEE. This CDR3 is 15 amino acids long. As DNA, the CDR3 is TGTGCCAGCAGCGCGGGACAGGGTCTAAGGAACGAGCAGTACTTC. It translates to CASSAGQGLRNEQYF. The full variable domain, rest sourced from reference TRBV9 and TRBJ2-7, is DSGVTQTPKHLITATGQRVTLRCSPRSGDLSVYWYQQSLDQGLQFLIQYYNGEERAKGNILERFSAQQFPDLHSELNLSSLELGDSALYFCASSAGQGLRNEQYFGPGTRLTVT.

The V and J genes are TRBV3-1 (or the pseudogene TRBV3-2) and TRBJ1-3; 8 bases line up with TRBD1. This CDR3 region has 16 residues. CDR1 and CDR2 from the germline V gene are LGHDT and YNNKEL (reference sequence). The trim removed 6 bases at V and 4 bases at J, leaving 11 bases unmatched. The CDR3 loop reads CASSARTGLTGNTIYF. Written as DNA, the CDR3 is TGTGCCAGCAGTGCAAGGACAGGGCTTACAGGAAACACCATATATTTT.

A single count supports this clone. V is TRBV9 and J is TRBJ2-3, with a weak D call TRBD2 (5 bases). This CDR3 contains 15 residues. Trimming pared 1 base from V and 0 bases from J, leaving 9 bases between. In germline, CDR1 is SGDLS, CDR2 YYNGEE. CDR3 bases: TGTGCCAGCAGCGTACAAGCGGTTAGCACAGATACGCAGTATTTT. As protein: CASSVQAVSTDTQYF. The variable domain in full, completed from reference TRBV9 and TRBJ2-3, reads DSGVTQTPKHLITATGQRVTLRCSPRSGDLSVYWYQQSLDQGLQFLIQYYNGEERAKGNILERFSAQQFPDLHSELNLSSLELGDSALYFCASSVQAVSTDTQYFGPGTRLTVL.

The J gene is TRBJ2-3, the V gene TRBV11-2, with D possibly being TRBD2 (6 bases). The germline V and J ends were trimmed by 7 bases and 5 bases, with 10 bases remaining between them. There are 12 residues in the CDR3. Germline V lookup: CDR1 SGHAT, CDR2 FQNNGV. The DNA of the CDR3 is TGTGCCAGCAAGGGGACTTTAGATACGCAGTATTTT. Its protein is CASKGTLDTQYF.

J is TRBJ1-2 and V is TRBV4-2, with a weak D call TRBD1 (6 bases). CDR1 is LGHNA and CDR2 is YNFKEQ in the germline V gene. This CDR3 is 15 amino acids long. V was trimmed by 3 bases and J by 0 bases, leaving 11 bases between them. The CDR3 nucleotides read TGTGCCAGCAGCCAGGCTACAGGGTCTAACTATGGCTACACCTTC. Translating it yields CASSQATGSNYGYTF.

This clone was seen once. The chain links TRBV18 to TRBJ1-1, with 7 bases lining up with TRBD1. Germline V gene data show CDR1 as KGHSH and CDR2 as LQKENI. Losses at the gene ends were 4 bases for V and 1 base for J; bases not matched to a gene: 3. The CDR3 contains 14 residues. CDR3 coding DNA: TGTGCCAGCTCACGACAGGGACCGAACACTGAAGCTTTCTTT. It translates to CASSRQGPNTEAFF.

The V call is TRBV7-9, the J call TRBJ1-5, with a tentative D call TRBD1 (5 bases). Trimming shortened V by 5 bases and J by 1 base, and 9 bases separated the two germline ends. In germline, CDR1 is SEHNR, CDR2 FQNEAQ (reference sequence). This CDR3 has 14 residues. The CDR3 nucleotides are TGTGCCAGCAGCGCGTCAGGGAGCAATCAGCCCCAGCATTTT. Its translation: CASSASGSNQPQHF.

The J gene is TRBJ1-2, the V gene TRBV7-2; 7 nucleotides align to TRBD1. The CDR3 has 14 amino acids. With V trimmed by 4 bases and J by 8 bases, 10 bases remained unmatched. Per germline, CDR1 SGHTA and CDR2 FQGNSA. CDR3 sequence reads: CASSSLKTGFGYTF. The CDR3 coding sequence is TGTGCCAGCAGCTCCCTCAAGACAGGGTTCGGCTACACCTTC.

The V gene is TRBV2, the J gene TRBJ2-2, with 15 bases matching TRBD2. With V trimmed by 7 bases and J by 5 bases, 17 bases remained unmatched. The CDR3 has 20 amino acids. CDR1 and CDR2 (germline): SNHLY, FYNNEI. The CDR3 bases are TGTGCCAGCAAACCTTTTAGTGGACTAGCGGGGGGGCCCGTGACCGGGGAGCTGTTTTTT. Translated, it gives CASKPFSGLAGGPVTGELFF.

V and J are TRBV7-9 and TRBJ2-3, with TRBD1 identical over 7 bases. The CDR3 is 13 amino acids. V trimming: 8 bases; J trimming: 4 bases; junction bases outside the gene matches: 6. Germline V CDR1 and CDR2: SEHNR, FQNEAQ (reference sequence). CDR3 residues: CASPTGNPDTQYF. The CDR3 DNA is TGTGCCAGCCCGACAGGGAATCCAGATACGCAGTATTTT.

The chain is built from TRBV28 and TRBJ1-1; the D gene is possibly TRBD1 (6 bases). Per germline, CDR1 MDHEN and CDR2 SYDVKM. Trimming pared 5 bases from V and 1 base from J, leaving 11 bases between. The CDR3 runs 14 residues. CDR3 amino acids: CASSRDTANTEAFF. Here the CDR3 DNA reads TGTGCCAGCAGTCGGGACACCGCGAACACTGAAGCTTTCTTT.

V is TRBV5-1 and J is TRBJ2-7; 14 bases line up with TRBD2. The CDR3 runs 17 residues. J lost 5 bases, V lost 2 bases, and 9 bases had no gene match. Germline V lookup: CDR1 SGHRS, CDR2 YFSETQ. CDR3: CASSLVTSGGAEDEQYF. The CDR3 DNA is TGCGCCAGCAGCTTAGTGACTAGCGGGGGGGCTGAGGACGAGCAGTACTTC.

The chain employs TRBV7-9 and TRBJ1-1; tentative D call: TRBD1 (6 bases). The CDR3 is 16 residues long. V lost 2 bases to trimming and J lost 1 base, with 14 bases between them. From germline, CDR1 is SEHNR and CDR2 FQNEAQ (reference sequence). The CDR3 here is CASSLPHEGGNTEAFF. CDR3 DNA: TGTGCCAGCAGCTTACCCCACGAAGGGGGGAACACTGAAGCTTTCTTT. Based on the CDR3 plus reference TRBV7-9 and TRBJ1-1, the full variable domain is DTGVSQNPRHKITKRGQNVTFRCDPISEHNRLYWYRQTLGQGPEFLTYFQNEAQLEKSRLLSDRFSAERPKGSFSTLEIQRTEQGDSAMYLCASSLPHEGGNTEAFFGQGTRLTVV.